This T cell receptor beta chain was observed in a study of control samples from healthy donors and cancer patients (TCRdb year 2020). This clone was observed a handful of times. Its antigen is not yet known. No quality values exist for individual bases; no much larger clone is one base distant. Libraries were prepared through the immunoSEQ multiplex PCR assay. Entries here come from immuneACCESS through TCRdb and include only in-frame sequences with V and J called. Some clones fail to appear in such tables; in the studies checked, an unresolved V gene covers under half of the shortfall, and the cause of the remainder is unknown. The sample has more than 95,000 clones on record, about 87% of them singletons. The ten largest clones take up 2.9% of the sample. As encoded in the germline V gene, CDR1 is SGHRS while CDR2 is YFSETQ. From cysteine to phenylalanine, the CDR3 is 15 amino acids long. CDR3 DNA only is kept here, 45 bases in frame from base 1. V is trimmed back by 4 bases and J by 3 bases, and the junction contains 8 bases that no gene match accounts for.

The sample comprised blood. The chain is assembled from TRBV5-1 and TRBJ2-3, and 7 junctional nucleotides match TRBD1. The source is a man aged 60 to 69 in good health. The CDR3 amino acid sequence is: CASSPQDRITDTQYF. The bases are TGCGCCAGCAGCCCCCAGGACAGGATTACAGATACGCAGTATTTT.